This T cell receptor beta chain was identified during a study of cytomegalovirus exposure and HLA in healthy donors (dated by TCRdb to 2015 to 2018). Background for the entire study: According to an earlier analysis of 550 to 750 of the donors, about 179 million T cells yielded 90 million to 140 million unique TCR beta sequences and around 300 Gb of sequence data. About 280 gigabases of sequencing data and approximately 84 million unique TCR sequences were included in an early release covering roughly 700 HLA-typed donors. On average, 235,054 unique TCR beta nucleotide sequences were sequenced per donor among 350 to 400 genotyped donors of the cohort, with about 17% of those sequences being non-productive. In a later analysis, previously published TCR beta repertoires from roughly 710 donors were re-analyzed and high-resolution HLA genotyping was added so that TCR occurrence patterns could be studied. All discovery cohort repertoires had been generated using a single sequencing platform. Besides the first cohort of around 670 subjects, a separate validation cohort made up of 90 to 150 different subjects was used. The later analysis used no new phenotypic data to find candidate immune exposures, relying instead on TCR beta sequences and their occurrence across donors. Donor age, sex, ethnicity and CMV serostatus were compiled alongside the repertoire data. Of the roughly 400 genotyped donors, 70% to 90% were placed in the genetic ancestry cluster associated with self-reported Caucasian donors. Using immunosequencing, the study profiled T cell repertoires from 666 subjects and related those repertoires to cytomegalovirus serostatus. The aim of the study was to test whether cataloging public T cell receptors could identify signatures of past pathogen exposure. A later genetic analysis took genome-wide SNP genotypes for about 55% of the roughly 700 donors and used that subset as a discovery cohort. HLA typing covered class I and class II loci at four-digit resolution. Typing coverage varied by locus: roughly 629-630 donors for A, B, C, DRB1 and DQB1; approximately 560 for DQA1; around 610 for DPA1; approximately 450 for DPB1. An earlier analysis of fewer than 750 of the donors used high-throughput TCR beta sequencing to judge whether each TCR beta V gene segment behaved as functional or pseudogenic. High-throughput TCR immunosequencing, statistical association of individual TCRs with disease status, and machine learning were combined to predict cytomegalovirus infection status. About five DR-DQ haplotypes were treated as single units for association and clustering because of strong linkage in the cohort.

In total, 630 or so healthy bone marrow donors made up the cohort. At the time of sampling, all cohort members were nominally healthy, though unrecorded immune exposures were likely present. The donor tested CMV seropositive, placing the donor among the 250 to 350 seropositive members of the cohort. A peripheral blood sample was provided by each donor, and peripheral blood mononuclear cells were used for TCR beta sequencing. The Qiagen DNeasy Blood Extraction Kit was used to extract genomic DNA from the blood cell samples. About this clone: The antigen it binds to is not known. Per-nucleotide qualities are absent, and no much larger clonotype sits a single base away.

Overall results and qualifications from the work: A group of highly shared sequence variants was considered likely to be a technical artifact of the sequencing pipeline. Because counts were too low, seventeen rarely observed V segments, including chromosome 9 orphons, were excluded from the earlier analysis of around 590 of the donors. A later genetic analysis reported fewer N-insertions in productive TCRs among donors in an Asian-associated ancestry cluster than the approximately 670-donor mean. Cytomegalovirus status was reported to be diagnosed by the classifier with high specificity and sensitivity in both the original and validation cohorts. In a later analysis, HLA-associated TCR beta chains were found to be more clonally expanded and to have lower generation probabilities than equally common non-associated chains. Only TCR beta chains were sequenced in this cohort, and the absence of alpha or paired-chain data limited detectable features. In an earlier analysis of fewer than 750 of the donors, most TCR beta V segments were observed in productive rearrangements about 90% or about 30% of the time, broadly matching IMGT annotations. Correlated functional status among segregating V segments might reflect linkage disequilibrium, but an unknown experimental factor could not be ruled out. Specific HLA alleles were associated with 16,951 TCR beta sequences at a false discovery rate of 0.05 in a later analysis. Presence/absence analyses assumed roughly uniform sequencing depth across donors, an assumption that may not hold. The authors suggested that the approach could potentially be generalized to other disease states and immunological phenotypes. HLA typing was unavailable for some donors at each locus, so association tests used only the typed subset. In a later analysis, several top co-occurrence clusters were reported to appear linked to parvovirus B19, influenza, CMV and Epstein-Barr virus. Most TCR sequences were observed very rarely across donors, whereas some public TCRs were present in many individuals. In vitro tests confirmed that a few of the cytomegalovirus-associated TCR beta chains recognize cytomegalovirus antigens. CMV serostatus was the only immune exposure information available for the cohort. In a later analysis, the rate of TCR association differed among HLA loci, with DRB1 alleles having the most associated TCRs and HLA-C alleles having the fewest. The study gave a list of about 150 TCR beta chains associated with cytomegalovirus. Because the 87-base-pair reads could not distinguish some IMGT-functional V segments, including TRBV6-2 and TRBV6-3, those segments were excluded. When HLA alleles, especially DR and DQ, strongly co-occurred, attributing TCR associations to individual alleles was difficult. V-gene and J-gene trimming of TCR beta chains was associated with a missense DCLRE1C variant in a later genetic analysis, and the association was replicated in an independent cohort. A further reported finding was that TCR beta sequences accurately predicted the HLA-A and HLA-B alleles for most subjects in the first cohort. A later analysis found that most CMV-associated TCR beta chains appeared HLA-restricted, with HLA associations seemingly driven largely by CMV exposure.

The V end gives up 5 bases and the J end 4 bases, leaving 14 bases in the junction not matched to a gene. As encoded in the germline V gene (reference sequence), CDR1 is MNHEY while CDR2 is SMNVEV. Including the terminal cysteine and phenylalanine, the CDR3 comprises 17 residues. CDR3 DNA only is kept here, 51 bases in frame from base 1. Receptors were amplified or captured by the immunoSEQ multiplex PCR assay. For the multiplex PCR, a mixture combining 60 forward primers for TCR Vbeta segments and 13 reverse primers for TCR Jbeta segments was used. Amplification of the CDR3 region of rearranged TCR beta genes was performed with a multiplex PCR assay on genomic DNA. The Illumina HiSeq System was used to sequence the amplified TCR beta libraries as 87-base-pair reads. In the authors' own workflow: A later analysis tallied 75 million to 95 million unique TCR beta chains across the 650 to 750 repertoires, and some 10 million of those chains were shared by two or more donors. A nearest-neighbor algorithm error-corrected the raw reads and collapsed the reads into unique sequences, merging closely related sequences to remove PCR and sequencing errors. Alignment of CDR3 sequences to IMGT reference sequences was used to assign V, D and J gene segments. For a sequence to be retained, a match of at least six nucleotides to both a V gene segment and a J gene segment was required. A rearrangement was called productive if the CDR3 had no stop codons and remained in frame with V and J, and every other rearrangement was called non-productive. Following IMGT convention, CDR3 was defined as the stretch from the second conserved V-encoded cysteine to the conserved J-encoded phenylalanine. In an earlier analysis of around 640 of the donors, sequences lacking an unambiguous match to a single V gene segment were excluded. In an earlier analysis of about 590 of the donors, a V segment was called functional when productive rearrangements were above 56.7%, and segregating when the standard deviation between donors exceeded 5%. A statistical classification framework was built for diagnosing cytomegalovirus status from the catalog of TCR beta chain sequences. V and J gene assignment, in a later analysis, came from comparing TCR nucleotide sequences with IMGT/GENE-DB human TR gene sequences. Using the TCRdist pipeline, a later analysis assigned CDR3 sequences along with most-parsimonious VDJ recombination scenarios. A later analysis defined each TCR beta chain by its CDR3 amino acid sequence plus V-gene family, and excluded reads lacking a unique V-gene family. To address suspected cross-contamination and a sequencing artifact, a later analysis removed 550 to 750 highly shared, low-generation-probability nucleotide sequences. A later analysis calculated a clonal expansion index for each public chain from normalized within-repertoire ranks of inferred template counts. In a later analysis, generation probabilities were computed using a VDJ recombination model fitted to out-of-frame rearrangements, and the results were checked against IGoR. In a later analysis, hypergeometric tests were used to score TCR-TCR, TCR-HLA and TCR-CMV co-occurrence, with a repertoire-size bias correction applied to TCR pairs. False discovery rates were estimated in a later analysis by permuting HLA or CMV assignments 20 times. In a later analysis, co-occurring TCRs were grouped using DBSCAN, with TCRdist sequence similarity added in when clustering inside HLA-allele-positive subsets. Repertoires with fewer than 30,000 or more than 120,000 public chains, plus five repertoires with anomalous nucleotide sharing, were excluded from co-occurrence clustering. This immuneACCESS table, as held by TCRdb, lists in-frame sequences with V and J called but not all clones. Of the missing ones, under half trace to an unresolved V gene in checked studies; the others have no known cause. For V, J and clone size, that table is used; D and trimming come from the DNA. The sample contains around 67,000 clones, approximately 92% of them found a single time. Of the sample, about 12% falls within the top ten clones.

The sequence links TRBV27 to TRBJ2-5; 9 bases in the junction line up with TRBD2. The TCR originated in a woman aged 25-40 years in good health and CMV-seropositive. Source material: PBMCs. The sequenced DNA is TGTGCCAGCAGTAAGTTCGTTGCGGGAGGGCCTGGAGAGACCCAGTACTTC. This codes for CASSKFVAGGPGETQYF.